Below, 14 T cell receptor beta chains from the same sample are listed, as sequenced in a study of beta chain features in type 1 diabetes. Study-wide findings and caveats: Shortening of TCRB CDR3s, moderate but significant, appeared in all four CD4+ subsets of Type 1 diabetes patients.

The isolated RNA, all of it, was reverse transcribed, so expressed TCRB transcripts were what got sequenced. The protocol was immunoSEQ multiplex PCR, while the TCRdb copy is restricted to in-frame clones and leaves out a portion. The sample has hundreds of thousands of clones, more than 12% seen once; the top ten hold approximately 0.043%. Their recognized antigens are unknown. Input material: naive CD4+ T cells from blood. The source of these receptors is a young man with type 1 diabetes.

On this clone itself: The germline gene is not matched at one end of the junction; a read error may be the cause. The CDR3 DNA is TGTGCCAGCAGCTCTGCTGGTTGGGGTAGCGATCAGCCCCAGCATTTT. Protein: CASSSAGWGSDQPQHF. This sequence joins TRBV7-2 and TRBJ1-5, with unresolved D. The CDR3 sequence is 16 residues long. Germline V gene lookup returns CDR1 SGHTA and CDR2 FQGNSA.

This chain links TRBV6-6 with TRBJ2-2; weak D call: TRBD2 (5 bases). The V gene's germline CDR1 is MNHNY and CDR2 SVGAGI (reference sequence). V was clipped by 7 bases and J by 4 bases, with 10 bases between them. The CDR3 has 13 amino acids. The CDR3 bases are TGTGCCAGCACTTCCCGGGGCACCGGGGAGCTGTTTTTT. Translating gives CASTSRGTGELFF.

This clone was counted between two and nine times. V usage is TRBV28 and J usage is TRBJ1-2, with D unresolved. This CDR3 spans 12 amino acids. Trimming shortened V by 4 bases and J by 9 bases, and 12 bases separated the two germline ends. Germline values: CDR1 MDHEN, CDR2 SYDVKM. The CDR3 region is CASSSRVRRYTF. The CDR3 DNA sequence: TGTGCCAGCAGTTCCCGGGTTCGGCGCTACACCTTC.

The V gene is TRBV5-1, the J gene TRBJ2-7, with a tentative D call TRBD1 (6 bases). From germline, CDR1 is SGHRS and CDR2 YFSETQ. This CDR3 contains 15 residues. Between the trimmed V and J ends, which lost 0 bases and 0 bases, there was a span of 10 bases. In nucleotides, the CDR3 is TGCGCCAGCAGCTTGGTGACAGGCAGCTCCTACGAGCAGTACTTC. Residues: CASSLVTGSSYEQYF. The complete variable domain, with remaining parts taken from reference TRBV5-1 and TRBJ2-7, reads KAGVTQTPRYLIKTRGQQVTLSCSPISGHRSVSWYQQTPGQGLQFLFEYFSETQRNKGNFPGRFSGRQFSNSRSEMNVSTLELGDSALYLCASSLVTGSSYEQYFGPGTRLTVT.

This clone was seen a handful of times. Other DNA sequences in the same sample also yield this CDR3. The V call is TRBV29-1, the J call TRBJ2-7; TRBD2 matches 7 bases. This CDR3 comprises 12 residues. The germline V gene has CDR1 SQVTM and CDR2 ANQGSEA. Trimming cost V 5 bases and J 3 bases; bases outside gene matches: 4. CDR3 nucleotide sequence: TGCAGCGTTCGTGGGAGGGGCTACGAGCAGTACTTC. Protein product: CSVRGRGYEQYF.

This chain joins TRBV7-9 and TRBJ1-2, with D unresolved. Trimming shortened V by 5 bases and J by 7 bases, and 8 bases separated the two germline ends. The CDR3 consists of 11 residues. Germline V gene data show CDR1 as SEHNR and CDR2 as FQNEAQ (reference sequence). The CDR3 reads CASSVDGGYTF. The CDR3 region has the DNA TGTGCCAGCAGCGTCGACGGTGGCTACACCTTC. Filled out from reference TRBV7-9 and TRBJ1-2, the complete variable domain reads DTGVSQNPRHKITKRGQNVTFRCDPISEHNRLYWYRQTLGQGPEFLTYFQNEAQLEKSRLLSDRFSAERPKGSFSTLEIQRTEQGDSAMYLCASSVDGGYTFGSGTRLTVV.

This clone was counted only a few times. The chain links TRBV18 to TRBJ2-7; D gene ambiguous. Germline V gives CDR1 KGHSH, CDR2 LQKENI. Trimming removed 2 bases from V and 5 bases from J, with 7 bases in between. CDR3 length equals 12 residues. The DNA of the CDR3 is TGTGCCAGCTCACCATATACCGACGAGCAGTACTTC. Its protein product is CASSPYTDEQYF.

The V gene is TRBV15, the J gene TRBJ2-7; 7 bases match TRBD1. The germline V gene encodes CDR1 LNHNV and CDR2 YYDKDF (reference sequence). The CDR3 runs to 17 residues. Trimming at V came to 5 bases and at J to 0 bases, leaving 13 bases not matched to a gene. The CDR3 here is CATSRDSLQGSSYEQYF. The CDR3 coding sequence is TGTGCCACCAGCCGGGACAGCCTCCAGGGAAGCTCCTACGAGCAGTACTTC.

This clone occurred a few times. DNA of the CDR3: TGTGCCAGCAGCATAGACAGTTTGACCGGGGAGCTGTTTTTT. Its translation is CASSIDSLTGELFF. J is TRBJ2-2 and V is TRBV21-1; the tabulated D call, TRBD1, remains unverified against the DNA. TRBV21-1 is recorded as a pseudogene. This CDR3 is built from 14 residues.

This chain links TRBV15 with TRBJ1-1; D possibly corresponds to TRBD1 (5 bases). V lost 3 bases to trimming and J lost 3 bases, with 14 bases between them. The CDR3 has 15 amino acids. Germline V gene sequence: CDR1 LNHNV, CDR2 YYDKDF (reference sequence). The CDR3 DNA is TGTGCCACCAGCAGCAAGATACAGGAGGACACTGAAGCTTTCTTT. Amino acids: CATSSKIQEDTEAFF. Full variable domain (outside the CDR3, taken from reference TRBV15 and TRBJ1-1): DAMVIQNPRYQVTQFGKPVTLSCSQTLNHNVMYWYQQKSSQAPKLLFHYYDKDFNNEADTPDNFQSRRPNTSFCFLDIRSPGLGDTAMYLCATSSKIQEDTEAFFGQGTRLTVV.

The genes are TRBV4-1 and TRBJ2-1, with D unresolved. This CDR3 is 16 amino acids long. V was pared by 0 bases and J by 0 bases, with 9 bases between. Germline V gene sequence: CDR1 MGHRA, CDR2 YSYEKL. In DNA form, the CDR3 reads TGCGCCAGCAGCCAAGATCGATTCAGCTCCTACAATGAGCAGTTCTTC. It codes for CASSQDRFSSYNEQFF.

This chain connects TRBV11-2 to TRBJ2-7; 8 bases match TRBD1. The CDR3 spans 17 residues. Trimming cost V 5 bases and J 0 bases; bases outside gene matches: 12. The germline V gene encodes CDR1 SGHAT and CDR2 FQNNGV. The CDR3 nucleotides read TGTGCCAGCAGCCCAGGGCGGGACAGGCCGATCTCCTACGAGCAGTACTTC. Translation: CASSPGRDRPISYEQYF.

The table lists this clone with a few counts. The chain is built from TRBV10-3 and TRBJ2-1, with D possibly matching TRBD2 (6 bases). This CDR3 spans 16 amino acids. The V and J ends lost 3 bases and 1 base respectively, with 13 bases between them. From germline, CDR1 is ENHRY and CDR2 SYGVKD. CDR3 amino acids: CAISDLLAGSYNEQFF. The DNA of the CDR3 is TGTGCCATCAGTGACCTACTAGCAGGGTCCTACAATGAGCAGTTCTTC.

In its sample, this clone was seen once. The CDR3 DNA reads as TGCGCCAGCAGCTTTGACACCGATCAGCCCCAGCATTTT. Translated, it gives CASSFDTDQPQHF. J is TRBJ1-5 and V is TRBV5-1; D is undetermined. The V gene's germline CDR1 is SGHRS and CDR2 YFSETQ. V dropped 2 bases and J dropped 5 bases, with 8 bases sitting between them. CDR3 size: 13 residues.